One sample yielded the 12 T cell receptor beta chains listed below, sequenced in a study of OX40 agonist ivuxolimab in advanced cancers. Libraries were prepared by immunoSEQ multiplex PCR; TCRdb keeps only in-frame clonotypes and omits some of them. The data show tens of thousands of clones, with approximately 80% seen just once and 20% to 25% held by the top ten. This material consisted of CD4+ or CD8+ T cells sorted from blood, taken in a trial of the OX40 agonist ivuxolimab. These receptors were obtained from an adult with an advanced solid tumor such as melanoma, head and neck, liver or kidney cancer.

The chain carries TRBV27 and TRBJ2-7, with D uncertain. This CDR3 region has 13 residues. V was trimmed by 2 bases and J by 2 bases, leaving 7 bases between them. Germline loops: CDR1 MNHEY, CDR2 SMNVEV (reference sequence). CDR3 sequence: CASSLPSPYEQYF. CDR3 coding DNA: TGTGCCAGCAGTTTACCCTCTCCCTACGAGCAGTACTTC.

This sequence joins TRBV6-1 and TRBJ2-5; tentatively, D is TRBD2 (6 bases). Trimming left V 4 bases short and J 0 bases short, with 6 bases between. The CDR3 length is 13 residues. Germline loops: CDR1 MNHNS, CDR2 SASEGT. CDR3 bases: TGTGCCAGCAGTGGGGACTACCAAGAGACCCAGTACTTC. It encodes CASSGDYQETQYF.

The chain combines TRBV6-1 with TRBJ1-2; D remains unclear. Per the germline V gene, CDR1 is MNHNS and CDR2 is SASEGT. The ends were cut back, 3 bases at V and 6 bases at J, with 17 bases in the middle. This CDR3 contains 15 residues. The CDR3 sequence is CASSDRQAVPDGYTF. The CDR3 bases are TGTGCCAGCAGTGATCGGCAGGCCGTTCCGGATGGCTACACCTTC.

The rearrangement joins TRBV7-9 to TRBJ2-5; D is undetermined. The germline gives CDR1 SEHNR, CDR2 FQNEAQ (reference sequence). The CDR3 is 12 amino acids. V gave up 2 bases and J gave up 4 bases, with 5 bases separating them. The DNA of the CDR3 is TGTGCCAGCAGCTTATTGGCAGAGACCCAGTACTTC. It yields the protein CASSLLAETQYF. Supplemented by reference TRBV7-9 and TRBJ2-5, the full variable domain reads DTGVSQNPRHKITKRGQNVTFRCDPISEHNRLYWYRQTLGQGPEFLTYFQNEAQLEKSRLLSDRFSAERPKGSFSTLEIQRTEQGDSAMYLCASSLLAETQYFGPGTRLLVL.

The V and J genes are TRBV6-4 and TRBJ2-7; possibly TRBD1 or TRBD2 for D (5 bases each). The V end lost 0 bases, the J end lost 7 bases, and 19 bases lay between the germline ends. CDR1 and CDR2 from the germline V gene are MRHNA and SNTAGT. The CDR3 totals 16 residues. The CDR3 region is CASSDSFVGDSGEQYF. CDR3 DNA sequence: TGTGCCAGCAGTGACTCTTTTGTGGGGGATTCAGGGGAGCAGTACTTC.

The chain carries TRBV29-1 and TRBJ2-1; TRBD2 agrees at 9 bases. Germline CDR1 and CDR2: SQVTM and ANQGSEA. V was clipped by 4 bases and J by 8 bases; unmatched bases: 12. This CDR3 region has 15 residues. In DNA, the CDR3 is TGCAGCGTTGGGCTAGCGGGATTGCGCTGGGATGAGCAGTTCTTC. It codes for CSVGLAGLRWDEQFF.

The V gene is TRBV5-6, the J gene TRBJ2-5; 11 positions match TRBD1. V dropped 4 bases and J dropped 2; count of bases not matched to a gene: 7. Germline assignment: CDR1 SGHDT and CDR2 YYEEEE. This CDR3 has 16 amino acids. The DNA of the CDR3 is TGTGCCAGCAGCGCCCCCGGGACAGGGGGTCAAGAGACCCAGTACTTC. Translated: CASSAPGTGGQETQYF.

The chain has TRBV6-5 and TRBJ2-4, with 11 bases aligning to TRBD2. The germline V gene encodes CDR1 MNHEY and CDR2 SVGAGI. The CDR3 covers 15 residues. After removal of 6 bases from V and 4 bases from J, the junction contained 5 bases not matched to a gene. For the CDR3, the DNA is TGTGCCAGCAGCCTCGGGACTAGCGGTAAAAACATTCAGTACTTC. Protein: CASSLGTSGKNIQYF.

To note about this clone: A far larger clone is one base from this, pointing to a likely read error. The genes are TRBV7-6 and TRBJ2-7; TRBD1 might be the D (5 bases). V lost 5 bases to trimming and J lost 2 bases, with 7 bases between them. This CDR3 has 12 amino acids. Germline V gene lookup returns CDR1 SGHVS and CDR2 FNYEAQ. CDR3 nucleotide sequence: TGTGCCAGCAGCCCGACAGCCTACGAGCAGTACTTC. Translation: CASSPTAYEQYF.

The chain uses TRBV5-1 and TRBJ2-7, with 8 bases lining up with TRBD1. CDR1 and CDR2 from the germline V gene are SGHRS and YFSETQ. V trimming: 2 bases; J trimming: 2 bases; junction bases outside the gene matches: 3. The CDR3 loop spans 14 amino acids. The DNA for the CDR3 is TGCGCCAGCAGCTTAGACAGGGGCGCCTACGAGCAGTACTTC. Encoded protein: CASSLDRGAYEQYF.

The V gene is TRBV6-5, the J gene TRBJ1-2; D might be TRBD1 (5 bases). Trimming took off 8 bases at V and 4 bases at J, with 11 bases between the two ends. The CDR3 is made up of 12 amino acids. The germline V gene encodes CDR1 MNHEY and CDR2 SVGAGI. The CDR3 coding sequence is TGTGCCAGCTCCGGGGCGACCTATGGCTACACCTTC. This encodes CASSGATYGYTF.

The chain carries TRBV5-6 and TRBJ2-5; the D gene could be TRBD1 or TRBD2 (5 bases each). CDR3 length equals 17 residues. The germline V gene encodes CDR1 SGHDT and CDR2 YYEEEE. The germline V and J ends were trimmed by 4 bases and 5 bases, with 24 bases remaining between them. CDR3 DNA: TGTGCCAGCAGCCCCACTAAAAGTTGGGGGAGTACGGAGACCCAGTACTTC. This codes for CASSPTKSWGSTETQYF.